These 19 T cell receptor beta chains share one sample of origin, sequenced in a study of blood T cells in healthy people across ages. Next came a second PCR, run for roughly 7 to 12 cycles, which used a sample-barcoded 5' primer along with a J-beta primer mix. TCRdb reanalysed the 5' RACE reads using MiXCR and keeps one entry per CDR3 protein. The sample includes more than 1,400,000 distinct CDR3 sequences, 40% to 50% seen only once; the top ten take under 8%. The sample taken for sequencing was blood. These receptors all come from a woman aged 18-29 years in good health.

The V call is TRBV7-2, the J call TRBJ2-7; 7 bases are a match to TRBD1. The CDR3 totals 14 residues. Germline CDR1 SGHTA, CDR2 FQGNSA. V was pared by 5 bases and J by 2 bases, with 6 bases of the junction left unmatched. In DNA, the CDR3 is TGTGCCAGCAGCCGTTACAGGGGACCCTACGAGCAGTACTTC. Its protein product is CASSRYRGPYEQYF.

The chain combines TRBV6-1 with TRBJ2-1, with TRBD2 matching 12 bases. Looked up from germline, CDR1 is MNHNS and CDR2 is SASEGT. After removal of 3 bases from V and 8 bases from J, the junction contained 8 bases not matched to a gene. This CDR3 comprises 16 residues. The CDR3 region is CASSDSGTSGYHEQFF. The CDR3, as DNA: TGTGCCAGCAGTGATTCCGGGACTAGCGGGTATCATGAGCAGTTCTTC.

As DNA, the CDR3 is TGCAGCGTTCCCGGGACAGGGAGACTAGCGGGATCCTACGAGCAGTACTTC. It specifies CSVPGTGRLAGSYEQYF. V usage is TRBV29-1 and J usage is TRBJ2-7; TRBD2 aligns across 11 bases. There are 17 residues in the CDR3. Germline CDR1 and CDR2: SQVTM and ANQGSEA. The V and J ends lost 5 bases and 1 base, in that order; junction bases with no gene match: 13.

This clonotype was counted many times. This rearrangement joins TRBV6-2 or TRBV6-3 to TRBJ2-7; D possibly corresponds to TRBD1 (6 bases). This CDR3 is 16 amino acids long. Trimming left V 6 bases short and J 1 base short, with 19 bases between. Germline V gene sequence: CDR1 MNHEY, CDR2 SVGEGT. In DNA, the CDR3 is TGTGCCAGCAGACCAGGGGTCCCCTCTTTTTCCTACGAGCAGTACTTC. It is translated as CASRPGVPSFSYEQYF.

This sequence joins TRBV3-1 and TRBJ2-3; D is unclear. The CDR3 is 12 residues long. V was shortened by 1 base and J by 6 bases, with 5 bases between the two germline ends. Looked up from germline, CDR1 is LGHDT and CDR2 is YNNKEL (reference sequence). The CDR3: CASSQVYDTQYF. For the CDR3, the DNA is TGTGCCAGCAGCCAAGTTTACGATACGCAGTATTTT.

The CDR3 reads CASSRLAGGLGETQYF. DNA for the CDR3: TGTGCCAGCAGCCGACTAGCGGGAGGCTTGGGGGAGACCCAGTACTTC. The chain joins TRBV7-2 to TRBJ2-5, with 13 positions matching TRBD2. The germline gives CDR1 SGHTA, CDR2 FQGNSA. Unmatched junction bases numbered 8, after V lost 5 bases and J lost 5 bases. The CDR3 runs 16 residues.

The V and J genes are TRBV20-1 and TRBJ2-1, with unresolved D. Trimming shortened V by 5 bases and J by 6 bases, and 11 bases separated the two germline ends. This CDR3 contains 12 residues. From germline, CDR1 is DFQATT and CDR2 SNEGSKA (reference sequence). CDR3 region: CSAPYDCNEQFF. The CDR3 coding sequence is TGCAGTGCTCCCTACGATTGCAATGAGCAGTTCTTC.

Written as DNA, the CDR3 is TGCGCCAGCAGCTCGACTAGTTTAAAACAAGAGACCCAGTACTTC. Residues: CASSSTSLKQETQYF. The gene calls are TRBV5-1 and TRBJ2-5; the D gene is possibly TRBD2 (6 bases). Germline V gene lookup returns CDR1 SGHRS and CDR2 YFSETQ. The length of the CDR3 is 15 residues. The germline V and J ends were trimmed by 3 bases and 2 bases, with 14 bases remaining between them.

The chain has TRBV5-6 and TRBJ2-3; 7 bases agree with TRBD2. The CDR3 loop spans 15 amino acids. The V gene end was trimmed by 2 bases and the J gene end by 4 bases; junction bases not matched to a gene: 7. Germline V gives CDR1 SGHDT, CDR2 YYEEEE. CDR3 residues: CASSLRDYIADTQYF. The CDR3 nucleotides are TGTGCCAGCAGCTTAAGGGACTATATCGCAGATACGCAGTATTTT.

The J gene is TRBJ2-1, the V gene TRBV12-3 or TRBV12-4, with D perhaps assigned TRBD1 or TRBD2 (5 bases each). V gave up 4 bases and J gave up 2 bases, with 15 bases separating them. This CDR3 is 16 amino acids long. CDR3 sequence (DNA): TGTGCCAGCAGTTCCCTAAACCGGGGACCCTACAATGAGCAGTTCTTC. Protein: CASSSLNRGPYNEQFF.

The J gene is TRBJ2-7, the V gene TRBV7-2, with 14 positions matching TRBD2. The CDR3 loop spans 17 amino acids. CDR1 and CDR2 (germline): SGHTA, FQGNSA. Trimming at V came to 5 bases and at J to 5 bases, leaving 11 bases not matched to a gene. DNA for the CDR3: TGTGCCAGCAGCCATGGACTAGCGGGGGGCTGGTGGGACGAGCAGTACTTC. Translation gives CASSHGLAGGWWDEQYF. Combining the CDR3 with reference TRBV7-2 and TRBJ2-7 gives the whole variable domain GAGVSQSPSNKVTEKGKDVELRCDPISGHTALYWYRQSLGQGLEFLIYFQGNSAPDKSGLPSDRFSAERTGGSVSTLTIQRTQQEDSAVYLCASSHGLAGGWWDEQYFGPGTRLTVT.

The rearrangement links TRBV12-5 to TRBJ1-5; D perhaps matches TRBD1 (5 bases). CDR3 size: 14 residues. Between the trimmed V and J ends, which lost 6 bases and 0 bases, there was a span of 9 bases. Germline V gene lookup returns CDR1 LGHNT and CDR2 FRNRAP. In nucleotides, the CDR3 is TGTGCTAGTGGGGGACGGAATAGCAATCAGCCCCAGCATTTT. This gives the protein CASGGRNSNQPQHF.

This clonotype was detected a few times. The chain combines TRBV7-2 with TRBJ2-3; no definite D call. Germline CDR1 is SGHTA and CDR2 is FQGNSA. Trimming stripped 3 bases from V and 0 bases from J, with 10 bases between. The CDR3 runs 15 residues. The CDR3 here is CASSFVSFSTDTQYF. CDR3 coding DNA: TGTGCCAGCAGCTTCGTTTCCTTTAGCACAGATACGCAGTATTTT.

This chain uses TRBV19 with TRBJ2-2; TRBD1 agrees at 7 bases. After removal of 6 bases from V and 2 bases from J, the junction contained 9 bases not matched to a gene. The CDR3 length is 16 residues. Looked up from germline, CDR1 is LNHDA and CDR2 is SQIVND (reference sequence). Written as DNA, the CDR3 is TGTGCCAGTAGCCTGCCCGGGACAGCCAACACCGGGGAGCTGTTTTTT. Its protein product is CASSLPGTANTGELFF.

This sequence joins TRBV6-4 and TRBJ1-2, with D unresolved. V lost 5 bases and J 5 bases, leaving 12 bases between the germline ends. There are 13 residues in the CDR3. Germline CDR1 is MRHNA and CDR2 is SNTAGT. The CDR3 DNA reads TGTGCCAGCAGTCAGGAACCGTTTTATGGCTACACCTTC. It yields the protein CASSQEPFYGYTF.

The table lists this clonotype with a few counts. The chain recombines TRBV12-3 or TRBV12-4 with TRBJ2-3, with a weak D call TRBD1 (5 bases). The CDR3 is made up of 15 amino acids. Trimming took 6 bases from V and 3 from J, leaving 16 bases between them. The chain's CDR3 is CASSQVVQGTDTQYF. The CDR3 DNA sequence: TGTGCCAGCAGCCAGGTTGTGCAGGGAACAGATACGCAGTATTTT.

This clonotype has more than one count but fewer than ten. The chain carries TRBV29-1 and TRBJ1-2, with 9 bases aligning to TRBD1. There are 14 residues in the CDR3. Trimming removed 3 bases from V and 6 bases from J; junction bases left unmatched: 8. Looked up from germline, CDR1 is SQVTM and CDR2 is ANQGSEA. DNA for the CDR3: TGCAGCGTTGAGATGGGGACAGGGTTTGATGGCTACACCTTC. Translation: CSVEMGTGFDGYTF.

This clonotype has just a few counts. The chain couples TRBV6-5 to TRBJ2-5; possibly TRBD2 for D (6 bases). CDR1 is MNHEY and CDR2 is SVGAGI in the germline V gene. V lost 6 bases to trimming and J lost 4 bases, with 18 bases between them. This CDR3 has 15 amino acids. This CDR3 reads CASSLLGGSGETQYF. The CDR3 DNA reads TGTGCCAGCAGCTTACTAGGAGGGTCCGGAGAGACCCAGTACTTC.

The rearrangement links TRBV5-5 to TRBJ2-3, with 7 bases lining up with TRBD1. This CDR3 is built from 17 residues. Per germline, CDR1 SGHKS and CDR2 YYEKEE (reference sequence). The V segment lost 2 bases and the J segment 4 bases; nucleotides outside the gene matches: 13. Written as DNA, the CDR3 is TGTGCCAGCAGCTTTAGACAGGGCACCCTCTTGGCAGATACGCAGTATTTT. This codes for CASSFRQGTLLADTQYF.